The sequence of this T cell receptor beta chain was determined in a study of OX40 agonist ivuxolimab in advanced cancers. Overall study context: Aged roughly 23 to 80 with a mean of about 60 years, they were around 79% male.

Autoimmune disease history or systemic immunosuppression disqualified patients. The assay was immunoSEQ multiplex PCR, and TCRdb's table has in-frame clones only and misses some. This sample yields tens of thousands of clones, of which about 85% are seen a single time; around 1.7% belongs to the top ten. The CDR3 consists of 14 residues. J lost 5 bases, V lost 5 bases, and 8 bases had no gene match. In germline, CDR1 is SGHRS, CDR2 YFSETQ. The sequences come from CD4+ or CD8+ T cells sorted from blood, collected in a trial of the OX40 agonist ivuxolimab. The source of this sequence is an adult with an advanced solid tumor such as melanoma, head and neck, liver or kidney cancer. The chain joins TRBV5-1 to TRBJ1-1, with 8 positions matching TRBD1. The CDR3 sequence: CASRDTGGNTEAFF. DNA of the CDR3: TGCGCCAGCAGGGACACAGGGGGGAATACTGAAGCTTTCTTT. The full variable domain, rest sourced from reference TRBV5-1 and TRBJ1-1, is KAGVTQTPRYLIKTRGQQVTLSCSPISGHRSVSWYQQTPGQGLQFLFEYFSETQRNKGNFPGRFSGRQFSNSRSEMNVSTLELGDSALYLCASRDTGGNTEAFFGQGTRLTVV.